This TCR beta chain is drawn from a study of T cell clonality in common variable immunodeficiency. Profiled with immunoSEQ multiplex PCR; TCRdb holds only in-frame clones, not every one. The data show more than 30,000 clones, with none appearing a single time. This clone was detected ten times or more. The CDR3 is cut off 3 residues early in the read; its end comes from the germline J gene. Trimming left V 1 base short and J 2 bases short, with 11 bases between. Germline CDR1 is SGHTA and CDR2 is FQGNSA. The CDR3 runs to 15 residues. Sample: peripheral blood mononuclear cells. This clonotype was obtained from a person aged 18 to 75 in good health. The chain couples TRBV7-2 to TRBJ1-2; D is possibly TRBD1 (6 bases). The covered CDR3 bases are TGTGCCAGCAGCTTAGGGTATGGGGGCAACTATGGC. Protein product: CASSLGYGGNYG. In full, the CDR3 is CASSLGYGGNYGYTF.